This T cell receptor (beta chain) came from a study of cytomegalovirus exposure and HLA in healthy donors. In the PCR, 60 Vbeta and 13 Jbeta primers were used. TCRdb keeps only in-frame clones here, not all; method: immunoSEQ multiplex PCR. The sample carries 250,000 or so clones, about 83% recorded once. This clone was observed a few times. CDR3 length: 16 residues. V was trimmed by 2 bases and J by 1 base, leaving 12 bases between them. Per germline, CDR1 MGHRA and CDR2 YSYEKL. This receptor was obtained from a human donor in good health. The specimen sequenced was PBMCs. The rearrangement joins TRBV4-1 to TRBJ1-5; D not certain. CDR3 amino acids: CASSQLPGLSNQPQHF. Written as DNA, the CDR3 is TGCGCCAGCAGCCAATTGCCCGGGTTGAGCAATCAGCCCCAGCATTTT.